This entry lists 8 T cell receptor beta chains sequenced from one sample in a study of regulatory T cells in long-lasting Graves disease (dated by TCRdb to the early 2020s). What the time point label conveys for this sample: persistent/refractory GD, antithyroid drugs over 5 years with positive TRAb. RNA was extracted from PBMCs in TRIzol for both TCR sequencing and RNA sequencing. Library prep was done by multiplex PCR. These reads were obtained on an Illumina HiSeq 4000. TCR beta libraries were built with iRepertoire HTBI primers and Arm-PCR amplification of CDR3 regions. TCRdb passed the public sequencing reads through fastp at Q25 and MiXCR, retaining productive beta sequences. Here each entry gathers all rows of one CDR3 protein and keeps the most common genes and DNA. The sample table holds 310,000 or so distinct CDR3 sequences, of which around 20% were seen once. The ten most abundant clones make up 56% of the sample.

The sequencing here drew on peripheral blood mononuclear cells (PBMCs), taken when the disease was refractory, from a patient treated with antithyroid drugs. These receptors all come from a female donor with Graves disease.

This chain connects TRBV4-2 to TRBJ2-7; 7 nucleotides agree with TRBD2. The V gene's germline CDR1 is LGHNA and CDR2 YNFKEQ. CDR3 size: 18 residues. The ends lost 0 bases at V and 8 bases at J; junction bases unmatched: 19. The CDR3 reads CASSQDIRKRMGGYKQYF. CDR3 DNA: TGTGCCAGCAGCCAAGATATTAGGAAGCGGATGGGAGGGTACAAGCAGTACTTC.

This clonotype was picked up a small number of times. The V call is TRBV14, the J call TRBJ2-1; D uncertain. CDR1 and CDR2 from the germline V gene are SGHDN and FVKESK. The CDR3 is 12 residues long. V lost 1 base and J lost 6, with 4 bases in between. The CDR3 DNA is TGTGCCAGCAGCCAAGTCCCCAATGAGCAGTTCTTC. It codes for CASSQVPNEQFF.

This clonotype was seen only a few times. The genes are TRBV12-3 or TRBV12-4 and TRBJ1-5; no reliable D call. The CDR3 sequence is 12 residues long. The V and J ends lost 7 bases and 6 bases respectively, with 10 bases between them. The CDR3 DNA reads as TGTGCCAGCACCCACTCCGGTCAGCCCCAGCATTTT. Translated, it gives CASTHSGQPQHF.

This clonotype was detected many times. This chain joins TRBV28 and TRBJ1-1; 7 nucleotides align to TRBD1. After removal of 4 bases from V and 3 bases from J, the junction contained 8 bases not matched to a gene. Germline V gene data show CDR1 as MDHEN and CDR2 as SYDVKM. This CDR3 comprises 15 residues. CDR3 amino acids: CASSSNRGVDTEAFF. The CDR3 DNA follows: TGTGCCAGCAGTTCCAACAGGGGCGTAGACACTGAAGCTTTCTTT.

This chain connects TRBV25-1 to TRBJ2-2, with a weak D call TRBD2 (6 bases). Germline V lookup: CDR1 MGHDK, CDR2 SYGVNS. There are 11 residues in the CDR3. Trimming took 8 bases from V and 7 from J, leaving 8 bases between them. The CDR3 region has the DNA TGTGCCAGCCAGGGACTCGGGGAGCTGTTTTTT. Protein product: CASQGLGELFF.

This clonotype was recorded a few times. The chain has TRBV2 and TRBJ2-3; no clear D gene. Trimming pared 4 bases from V and 6 bases from J, leaving 14 bases between. Germline V lookup: CDR1 SNHLY, CDR2 FYNNEI. The length of the CDR3 is 14 residues. The CDR3 DNA follows: TGTGCCAGCAGTGCCAGAATTACTACGGATACGCAGTATTTT. Encoded protein: CASSARITTDTQYF.

The chain carries TRBV30 and TRBJ2-1, with TRBD2 as a possible D gene (6 bases). There are 13 residues in the CDR3. Trimming removed 5 bases from V and 4 bases from J, with 12 bases in between. In germline, CDR1 is GTSNPN, CDR2 SVGIG (reference sequence). The CDR3 coding sequence is TGTGCCTGGGCTAGCGCCTCTTACAATGAGCAGTTCTTC. It is translated as CAWASASYNEQFF.

This clonotype was observed a handful of times. CDR3 loop: CASGSHMGYTF. The CDR3 DNA follows: TGTGCTAGTGGTTCCCATATGGGGTACACCTTC. The chain employs TRBV12-5 and TRBJ1-2; D not certain. This CDR3 has 11 residues. Per the germline V gene, CDR1 is LGHNT and CDR2 is FRNRAP. Trimming cost V 4 bases and J 11 bases, with 11 bases left between them.